The 14 T cell receptor beta chains below all came from one sample that was sequenced in a study of technical replicates of blood from a few donors. The assay was immunoSEQ multiplex PCR, and TCRdb's table has in-frame clones only and misses some. Among about 85,000 clones listed, around 94% were seen once. Sequenced input: T cells isolated from PBMCs. These receptors were taken from a human donor in good health.

V is TRBV30 and J is TRBJ1-4, with 9 bases matching TRBD1. V dropped 0 bases and J dropped 8; count of bases not matched to a gene: 7. The CDR3 runs to 15 residues. The germline V gene encodes CDR1 GTSNPN and CDR2 SVGIG (reference sequence). Written as DNA, the CDR3 is TGTGCCTGGAGTGTACGGGGACAGGGATCCGAAAAACTGTTTTTT. This codes for CAWSVRGQGSEKLFF.

The chain recombines TRBV27 with TRBJ2-7; D remains unclear. Trimming took 0 bases from V and 2 from J, leaving 5 bases between them. There are 13 residues in the CDR3. Germline V gene data show CDR1 as MNHEY and CDR2 as SMNVEV (reference sequence). The CDR3 protein is CASSLSTTYEQYF. CDR3 nucleotide sequence: TGTGCCAGCAGTTTATCGACAACCTACGAGCAGTACTTC.

The chain uses TRBV6-1 and TRBJ2-1, with TRBD2 matching 8 bases. The CDR3 runs 15 residues. The germline gives CDR1 MNHNS, CDR2 SASEGT. The trim removed 7 bases at V and 3 bases at J, leaving 8 bases unmatched. The CDR3: CASTDIAGIYNEQFF. CDR3 nucleotide sequence: TGTGCCAGCACCGATATAGCGGGGATCTACAATGAGCAGTTCTTC.

The J gene is TRBJ1-5, the V gene TRBV6-1; D is undetermined. The CDR3 is 17 residues long. Trimming took off 4 bases at V and 1 base at J, with 17 bases between the two ends. Germline V gene lookup returns CDR1 MNHNS and CDR2 SASEGT. CDR3 region: CASSGPRSGFSNQPQHF. The CDR3 nucleotides read TGTGCCAGCAGTGGCCCGCGGAGCGGGTTCAGCAATCAGCCCCAGCATTTT.

The chain carries TRBV7-3 and TRBJ2-3; 8 bases map to TRBD1. Germline V gene lookup returns CDR1 SGHTA and CDR2 FQGTGA. V dropped 4 bases and J dropped 1; count of bases not matched to a gene: 1. This CDR3 has 14 residues. The chain's CDR3 is CASSSGQGTDTQYF. The CDR3 nucleotides read TGTGCCAGCAGCTCGGGACAGGGCACAGATACGCAGTATTTT.

This clone was seen once. The chain has TRBV13 and TRBJ2-5, with D possibly matching TRBD1 (6 bases). The V end lost 3 bases, the J end lost 3 bases, and 8 bases lay between the germline ends. Germline CDR1 reads PRHDT; CDR2 reads FYEKMQ (reference sequence). This CDR3 contains 13 residues. CDR3 DNA: TGTGCCAGCAGCTTGAAGGGGGAAGAGACCCAGTACTTC. It specifies CASSLKGEETQYF.

V usage is TRBV29-1 and J usage is TRBJ1-5, with D hard to call. This CDR3 is 12 amino acids long. Germline CDR1 and CDR2: SQVTM and ANQGSEA. Trimming shortened V by 4 bases and J by 0 bases, and 4 bases separated the two germline ends. CDR3: CSVGNSNQPQHF. CDR3 DNA sequence: TGCAGCGTTGGTAATAGCAATCAGCCCCAGCATTTT.

This clone has just one count. The gene calls are TRBV9 and TRBJ1-4; 10 bases are a match to TRBD1. The germline V gene encodes CDR1 SGDLS and CDR2 YYNGEE. The V segment lost 5 bases and the J segment 8 bases; nucleotides outside the gene matches: 12. The CDR3 is 16 amino acids. CDR3 in amino acids: CASSPETDRGREKLFF. The CDR3 DNA is TGTGCCAGCAGTCCTGAGACGGACAGGGGGAGGGAAAAACTGTTTTTT.

The V gene is TRBV10-3, the J gene TRBJ2-3, with 8 bases aligning to TRBD2. Trimming removed 8 bases from V and 0 bases from J; junction bases left unmatched: 4. The germline gives CDR1 ENHRY, CDR2 SYGVKD. The CDR3 contains 14 residues. This CDR3 is CAIALAGSTDTQYF. CDR3 sequence (DNA): TGTGCCATCGCGCTAGCGGGTAGCACAGATACGCAGTATTTT.

In this sample, this clone turned up once. The chain uses TRBV11-2 and TRBJ2-5; unclear D gene. Germline assignment: CDR1 SGHAT and CDR2 FQNNGV. This CDR3 region has 14 residues. The V gene lost 3 bases and the J gene lost 0 bases, with 8 bases spanning the gap. CDR3 in amino acids: CASSFPMYQETQYF. In nucleotides, the CDR3 is TGTGCCAGCAGCTTTCCTATGTACCAAGAGACCCAGTACTTC.

The chain couples TRBV7-6 to TRBJ1-1; possible D gene TRBD1, 5 bases. This CDR3 contains 15 residues. Trimming took off 5 bases at V and 6 bases at J, with 19 bases between the two ends. CDR1 is SGHVS and CDR2 is FNYEAQ in the germline V gene. The CDR3 nucleotides are TGTGCCAGCAGCCTGATAGGGGAACAGGTCGCTGAAGCTTTCTTT. It translates to CASSLIGEQVAEAFF.

The V call is TRBV5-6, the J call TRBJ2-7; tentative D call: TRBD1 (5 bases). Trimming removed 4 bases from V and 3 bases from J, with 11 bases in between. The V gene's germline CDR1 is SGHDT and CDR2 YYEEEE. The CDR3 has 13 amino acids. This CDR3 is CASSLWGRYEQYF. In nucleotides, the CDR3 is TGTGCCAGCAGCCTTTGGGGCCGCTACGAGCAGTACTTC. The full variable domain, in which reference TRBV5-6 and TRBJ2-7 provide the parts outside the CDR3, is DAGVTQSPTHLIKTRGQQVTLRCSPKSGHDTVSWYQQALGQGPQFIFQYYEEEERQRGNFPDRFSGHQFPNYSSELNVNALLLGDSALYLCASSLWGRYEQYFGPGTRLTVT.

The chain recombines TRBV2 with TRBJ2-6, with D maybe TRBD1 (6 bases). The germline gives CDR1 SNHLY, CDR2 FYNNEI. Trimming took off 2 bases at V and 0 bases at J, with 14 bases between the two ends. There are 18 residues in the CDR3. The CDR3: CASSESQGWSSGANVLTF. The CDR3 region has the DNA TGTGCCAGCAGTGAAAGTCAGGGGTGGAGCTCTGGGGCCAACGTCCTGACTTTC.

This rearrangement joins TRBV10-1 to TRBJ2-7; 7 bases line up with TRBD2. This CDR3 contains 15 residues. V trimming: 5 bases; J trimming: 1 base; junction bases outside the gene matches: 8. CDR1 is WNHNN and CDR2 is SYGVQD in the germline V gene (reference sequence). CDR3 DNA sequence: TGCGCCAGCAGTTGGCGGGGGACTTCTTCCTACGAGCAGTACTTC. This sequence encodes CASSWRGTSSYEQYF.